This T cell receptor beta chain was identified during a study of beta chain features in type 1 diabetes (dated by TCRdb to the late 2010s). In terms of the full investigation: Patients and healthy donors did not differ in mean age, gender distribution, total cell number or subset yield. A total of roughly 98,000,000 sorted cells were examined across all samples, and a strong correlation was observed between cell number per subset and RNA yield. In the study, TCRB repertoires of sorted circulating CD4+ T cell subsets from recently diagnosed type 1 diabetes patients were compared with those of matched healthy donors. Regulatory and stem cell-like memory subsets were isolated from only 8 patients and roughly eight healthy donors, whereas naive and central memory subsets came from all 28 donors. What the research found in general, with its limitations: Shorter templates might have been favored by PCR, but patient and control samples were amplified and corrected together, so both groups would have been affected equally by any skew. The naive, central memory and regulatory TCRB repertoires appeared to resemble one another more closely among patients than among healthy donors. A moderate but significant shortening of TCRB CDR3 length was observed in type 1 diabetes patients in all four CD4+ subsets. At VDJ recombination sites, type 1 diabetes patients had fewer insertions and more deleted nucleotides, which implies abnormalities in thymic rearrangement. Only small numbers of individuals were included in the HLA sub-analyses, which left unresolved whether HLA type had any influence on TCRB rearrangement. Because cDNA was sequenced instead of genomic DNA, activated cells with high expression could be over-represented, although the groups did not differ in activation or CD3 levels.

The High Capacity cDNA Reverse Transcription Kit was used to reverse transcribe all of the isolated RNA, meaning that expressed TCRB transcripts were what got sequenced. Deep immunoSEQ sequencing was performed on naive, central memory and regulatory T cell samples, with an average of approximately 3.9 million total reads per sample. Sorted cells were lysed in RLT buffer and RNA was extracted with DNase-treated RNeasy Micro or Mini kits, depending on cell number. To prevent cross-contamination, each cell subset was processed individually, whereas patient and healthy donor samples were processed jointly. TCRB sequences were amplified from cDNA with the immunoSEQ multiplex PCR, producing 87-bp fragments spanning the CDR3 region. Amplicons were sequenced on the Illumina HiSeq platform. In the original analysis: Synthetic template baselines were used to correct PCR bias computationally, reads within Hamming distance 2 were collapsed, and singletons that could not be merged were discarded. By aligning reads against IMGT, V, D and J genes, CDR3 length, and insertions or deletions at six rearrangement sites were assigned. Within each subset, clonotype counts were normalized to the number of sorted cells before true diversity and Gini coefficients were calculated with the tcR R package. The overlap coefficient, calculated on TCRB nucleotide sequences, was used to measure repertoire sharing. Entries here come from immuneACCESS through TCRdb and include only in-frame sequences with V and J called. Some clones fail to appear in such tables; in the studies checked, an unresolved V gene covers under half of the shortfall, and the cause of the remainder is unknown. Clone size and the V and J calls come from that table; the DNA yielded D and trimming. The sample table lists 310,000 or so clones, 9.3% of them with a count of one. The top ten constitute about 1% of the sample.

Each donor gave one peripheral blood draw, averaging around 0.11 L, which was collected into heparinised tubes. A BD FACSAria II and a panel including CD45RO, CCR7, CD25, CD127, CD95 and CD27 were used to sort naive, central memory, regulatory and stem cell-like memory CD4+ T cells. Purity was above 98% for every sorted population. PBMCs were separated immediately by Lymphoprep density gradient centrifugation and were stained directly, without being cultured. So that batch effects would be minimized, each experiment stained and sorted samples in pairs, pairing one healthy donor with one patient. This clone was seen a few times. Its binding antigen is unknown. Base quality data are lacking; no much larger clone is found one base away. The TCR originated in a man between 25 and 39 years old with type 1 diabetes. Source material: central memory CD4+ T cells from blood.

The nucleotides are TGTGCCAGCAGCTTAAGGACAGGCAATCAGCCCCAGCATTTT. This translates into CASSLRTGNQPQHF. The chain is assembled from TRBV5-4 and TRBJ1-5; TRBD1 is a possible D gene, resting on 6 matching bases. Per the germline V gene (reference sequence), SGHNT is the CDR1 and YYREEE is the CDR2. Cut back by 2 bases and 2 bases, the V and J ends lie 8 bases apart. The CDR3 contains 14 residues, cysteine and phenylalanine counted. The retained sequence is limited to the CDR3, 42 bases, with the frame set at the first base.